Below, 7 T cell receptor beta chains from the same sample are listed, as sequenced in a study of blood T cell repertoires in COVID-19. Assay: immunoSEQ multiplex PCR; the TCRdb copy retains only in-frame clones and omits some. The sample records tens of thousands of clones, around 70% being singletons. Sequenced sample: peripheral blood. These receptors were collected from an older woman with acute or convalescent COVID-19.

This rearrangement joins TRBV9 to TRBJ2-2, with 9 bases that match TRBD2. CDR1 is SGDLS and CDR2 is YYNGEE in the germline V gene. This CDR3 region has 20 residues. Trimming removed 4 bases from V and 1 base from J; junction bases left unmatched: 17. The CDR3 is CASSPRGLAGTVGNTGELFF. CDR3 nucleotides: TGTGCCAGCAGCCCCCGGGGGCTAGCGGGGACCGTGGGGAACACCGGGGAGCTGTTTTTT.

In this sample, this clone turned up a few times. In nucleotides, the CDR3 is TGTGCCATCCGGGAGAGCTCTGGAAACACCATATATTTT. It specifies CAIRESSGNTIYF. The chain has TRBV10-3 and TRBJ1-3; no reliable D call. Germline V gene data show CDR1 as ENHRY and CDR2 as SYGVKD. Trimming removed 8 bases at V and 0 bases at J, with 8 bases between. The CDR3 is 13 amino acids.

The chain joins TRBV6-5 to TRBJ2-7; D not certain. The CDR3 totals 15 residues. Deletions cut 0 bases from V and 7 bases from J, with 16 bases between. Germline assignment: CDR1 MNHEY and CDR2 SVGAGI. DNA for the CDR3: TGTGCCAGCAGTTACTCAATGTACGGGTTCGGGGAGCAGTACTTC. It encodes CASSYSMYGFGEQYF.

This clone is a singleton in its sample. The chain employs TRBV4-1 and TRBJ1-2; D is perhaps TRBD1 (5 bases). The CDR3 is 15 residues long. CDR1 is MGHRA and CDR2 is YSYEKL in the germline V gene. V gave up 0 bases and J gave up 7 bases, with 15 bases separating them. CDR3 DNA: TGCGCCAGCAGCCAAGAGGGCGGGGGGTTCGTTGGCTACACCTTC. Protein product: CASSQEGGGFVGYTF.

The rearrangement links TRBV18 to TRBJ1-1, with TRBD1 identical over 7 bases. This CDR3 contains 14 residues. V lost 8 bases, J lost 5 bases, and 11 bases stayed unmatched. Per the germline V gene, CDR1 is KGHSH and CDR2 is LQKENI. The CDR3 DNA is TGTGCCAGCCGATCAGGGGGGCAGTGGACTGAAGCTTTCTTT. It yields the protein CASRSGGQWTEAFF.

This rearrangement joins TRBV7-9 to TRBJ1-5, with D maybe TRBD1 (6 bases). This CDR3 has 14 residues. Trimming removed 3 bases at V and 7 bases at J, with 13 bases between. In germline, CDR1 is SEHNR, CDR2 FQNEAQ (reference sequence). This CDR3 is CASSLDSFGQPQHF. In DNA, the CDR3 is TGTGCCAGCAGCTTGGACAGCTTCGGGCAGCCCCAGCATTTT.

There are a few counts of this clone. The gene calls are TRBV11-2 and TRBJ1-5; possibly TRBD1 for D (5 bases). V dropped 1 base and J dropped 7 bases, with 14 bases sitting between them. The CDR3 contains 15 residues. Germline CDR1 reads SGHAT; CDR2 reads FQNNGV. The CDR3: CASSLGGDLEQPQHF. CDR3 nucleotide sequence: TGTGCCAGCAGCTTAGGGGGGGACTTAGAACAGCCCCAGCATTTT.